A single sample is the source of the 21 T cell receptor beta chains below, sequenced in a study of shared clonotypes between healthy human individuals. Profiling relied on immunoSEQ multiplex PCR, and the TCRdb table lists in-frame clones only, not all of them. The sample yields about 450,000 clones, about 76% seen once. Sequenced input: PBMCs. The receptors were gathered from a woman aged 40 to 50 in good health. Some clones in this sample may be carry-over from other donors' samples.

The chain uses TRBV5-4 and TRBJ2-7, with D possibly TRBD2 on 6 matching bases. Germline assignment: CDR1 SGHNT and CDR2 YYREEE (reference sequence). This CDR3 is 13 amino acids long. V shed 4 bases and J shed 2 bases, with 10 bases lying between them. The CDR3 region is CASSLGSTYEQYF. The CDR3 nucleotides read TGTGCCAGCAGCCTCGGGAGCACCTACGAGCAGTACTTC.

The chain links TRBV4-2 to TRBJ1-2; 7 nucleotides match TRBD1. V lost 3 bases and J lost 1; bases outside the gene matches: 5. CDR1 is LGHNA, CDR2 YNFKEQ, per germline. The CDR3 has 15 amino acids. The CDR3 DNA is TGTGCCAGCAGCCAGAACAGGGGAGGTAACTATGGCTACACCTTC. Translation gives CASSQNRGGNYGYTF.

The chain recombines TRBV28 with TRBJ2-3, with TRBD2 matching 10 bases. After removal of 4 bases from V and 2 bases from J, the junction contained 6 bases not matched to a gene. Germline assignment: CDR1 MDHEN and CDR2 SYDVKM. The CDR3 sequence is 16 residues long. The CDR3 loop is CASSSPSGSFTDTQYF. The DNA for the CDR3 is TGTGCCAGCAGTTCCCCTAGCGGGAGCTTCACAGATACGCAGTATTTT.

The genes are TRBV2 and TRBJ2-1; 8 nucleotides align to TRBD1. This CDR3 is 16 amino acids long. Unmatched junction bases numbered 7, after V lost 6 bases and J lost 0 bases. CDR1 is SNHLY and CDR2 is FYNNEI in the germline V gene. The CDR3 spells CASRGGQGSSYNEQFF. The CDR3, as DNA: TGTGCCAGCAGGGGCGGACAGGGTAGCTCCTACAATGAGCAGTTCTTC.

This chain joins TRBV5-1 and TRBJ2-7, with unresolved D. Looked up from germline, CDR1 is SGHRS and CDR2 is YFSETQ. The CDR3 has 15 amino acids. Trimming shortened V by 0 bases and J by 4 bases, and 14 bases separated the two germline ends. CDR3 loop: CASSLDGTSLYEQYF. The DNA of the CDR3 is TGCGCCAGCAGCTTGGATGGCACGTCGTTGTACGAGCAGTACTTC. Variable domain in full (rest from reference TRBV5-1 and TRBJ2-7): KAGVTQTPRYLIKTRGQQVTLSCSPISGHRSVSWYQQTPGQGLQFLFEYFSETQRNKGNFPGRFSGRQFSNSRSEMNVSTLELGDSALYLCASSLDGTSLYEQYFGPGTRLTVT.

This rearrangement joins TRBV6-1 to TRBJ2-3; tentative D call: TRBD1 (6 bases). The CDR3 runs 16 residues. Trimming pared 1 base from V and 3 bases from J, leaving 14 bases between. Germline assignment: CDR1 MNHNS and CDR2 SASEGT. The CDR3 loop is CASSEVMGQGTDTQYF. Written as DNA, the CDR3 is TGTGCCAGCAGTGAAGTCATGGGACAAGGAACAGATACGCAGTATTTT.

This clone is medium-sized. This sequence joins TRBV19 and TRBJ2-7, with 10 nucleotides matching TRBD2. The germline gives CDR1 LNHDA, CDR2 SQIVND (reference sequence). V lost 3 bases, J lost 0 bases, and 2 bases stayed unmatched. The CDR3 sequence is 15 residues long. CDR3 residues: CASSMTSGSSYEQYF. CDR3 DNA: TGTGCCAGTAGTATGACTAGCGGGTCCTCCTACGAGCAGTACTTC.

This sequence joins TRBV9 and TRBJ2-3; D possibly corresponds to TRBD2 (6 bases). V was pared by 7 bases and J by 2 bases, with 11 bases between. Germline V gives CDR1 SGDLS, CDR2 YYNGEE. This CDR3 region has 13 residues. The CDR3: CASGTSYTDTQYF. The CDR3 DNA reads as TGTGCCAGCGGGACTTCCTACACAGATACGCAGTATTTT.

J is TRBJ2-1 and V is TRBV6-6, with TRBD1 matching 8 bases. Germline CDR1 MNHNY, CDR2 SVGAGI (reference sequence). V trimming: 2 bases; J trimming: 6 bases; junction bases outside the gene matches: 6. The CDR3 totals 15 residues. CDR3: CASSYRQGAVNEQFF. DNA of the CDR3: TGTGCCAGCAGTTACCGGCAGGGGGCTGTCAATGAGCAGTTCTTC.

The chain employs TRBV7-2 and TRBJ1-6; D is ambiguous. The CDR3 extends over 12 amino acids. Germline loops: CDR1 SGHTA, CDR2 FQGNSA. Trimming cost V 0 bases and J 9 bases, with 3 bases left between them. The CDR3 spells CASSLALSPLHF. For the CDR3, the DNA is TGTGCCAGCAGCTTAGCCCTTTCACCCCTCCACTTT.

V gene TRBV4-2 combines with J gene TRBJ2-7; 13 nucleotides line up with TRBD2. The CDR3 totals 15 residues. V dropped 6 bases and J dropped 4; count of bases not matched to a gene: 6. Germline values: CDR1 LGHNA, CDR2 YNFKEQ. Here the CDR3 reads CASRTGLAGAYEQYF. CDR3 sequence (DNA): TGTGCCAGCAGGACCGGACTAGCGGGAGCGTACGAGCAGTACTTC.

The chain carries TRBV7-8 and TRBJ2-7; 11 bases fit TRBD2. CDR1 and CDR2 from the germline V gene are SGHVS and FQNEAQ. This CDR3 region has 16 residues. Unmatched junction bases numbered 3, after V lost 1 base and J lost 1 base. CDR3 residues: CASSLGGTSGSYEQYF. The CDR3 bases are TGTGCCAGCAGCTTAGGCGGGACTAGCGGTTCCTACGAGCAGTACTTC.

The CDR3 protein is CAISEYRTATNEKLFF. CDR3 sequence (DNA): TGTGCCATCAGTGAGTATAGGACAGCAACTAATGAAAAACTGTTTTTT. The chain links TRBV10-3 to TRBJ1-4; weak D call: TRBD1 (6 bases). This CDR3 spans 16 amino acids. Germline CDR1 and CDR2: ENHRY and SYGVKD. V lost 1 base to trimming and J lost 0 bases, with 9 bases between them.

The rearrangement joins TRBV14 to TRBJ2-1; 11 bases fit TRBD2. CDR3 length equals 18 residues. The V gene end was trimmed by 1 base and the J gene end by 8 bases; junction bases not matched to a gene: 13. Germline lookup yields CDR1 SGHDN and CDR2 FVKESK. As DNA, the CDR3 is TGTGCCAGCAGCCAAGCCCGGCGGGCTAGCGGGAGGAACTATGAGCAGTTCTTC. Translating gives CASSQARRASGRNYEQFF.

This sequence joins TRBV29-1 and TRBJ2-7; TRBD1 agrees at 8 bases. CDR1 is SQVTM and CDR2 is ANQGSEA in the germline V gene. Trimming cost V 4 bases and J 4 bases; bases outside gene matches: 3. This CDR3 is built from 12 residues. CDR3 bases: TGCAGCGTTGGGACAGGGTGGTACGAGCAGTACTTC. Residues: CSVGTGWYEQYF.

This chain joins TRBV2 and TRBJ2-5, with TRBD2 identical over 10 bases. The CDR3 loop spans 16 amino acids. V shed 3 bases and J 7 bases; nucleotides not matched to a gene: 11. Per the germline V gene, CDR1 is SNHLY and CDR2 is FYNNEI. The CDR3 nucleotides are TGTGCCAGCAGTGAGAGGGTAGCGGGAGGAGGTAGGACCCAGTACTTC. Encoded protein: CASSERVAGGGRTQYF.

The rearrangement uses TRBV18 and TRBJ1-2; TRBD1 matches at 7 bases. The germline V gene encodes CDR1 KGHSH and CDR2 LQKENI. Trimming took 1 base from V and 8 from J; bases not matched to a gene: 4. CDR3 length equals 13 residues. The CDR3 DNA reads as TGTGCCAGCTCACCACAGGGGGCGGAGGGCTACACCTTC. The encoded protein is CASSPQGAEGYTF.

The CDR3 DNA reads TGTGCCAGCAGCGTAGAGTCGGGGGGCGTAAATGAAAAACTGTTTTTT. This sequence encodes CASSVESGGVNEKLFF. The chain uses TRBV9 and TRBJ1-4; the D gene is possibly TRBD1 (6 bases). Trimming took off 0 bases at V and 5 bases at J, with 14 bases between the two ends. The CDR3 runs 16 residues. Germline CDR1 reads SGDLS; CDR2 reads YYNGEE.

The chain carries TRBV28 and TRBJ2-7; D call uncertain. This CDR3 has 11 amino acids. The germline gives CDR1 MDHEN, CDR2 SYDVKM. V lost 2 bases and J 6 bases, leaving 5 bases between the germline ends. The CDR3: CASSLLLEQYF. CDR3 nucleotides: TGTGCCAGCAGTTTACTCCTCGAGCAGTACTTC.

The chain is built from TRBV5-1 and TRBJ2-5; a possible D gene is TRBD1 (6 bases). CDR3 length equals 15 residues. The V end lost 0 bases, the J end lost 5 bases, and 14 bases lay between the germline ends. Germline V CDR1 and CDR2: SGHRS, YFSETQ. CDR3 amino acids: CASSLDSGAMETQYF. The CDR3 DNA follows: TGCGCCAGCAGCTTGGATTCAGGGGCGATGGAGACCCAGTACTTC. The full variable domain, completed using reference TRBV5-1 and TRBJ2-5, is KAGVTQTPRYLIKTRGQQVTLSCSPISGHRSVSWYQQTPGQGLQFLFEYFSETQRNKGNFPGRFSGRQFSNSRSEMNVSTLELGDSALYLCASSLDSGAMETQYFGPGTRLLVL.

This chain joins TRBV5-6 and TRBJ2-2; 14 bases map to TRBD2. The V gene end was trimmed by 4 bases and the J gene end by 3 bases; junction bases not matched to a gene: 8. Looked up from germline, CDR1 is SGHDT and CDR2 is YYEEEE. The CDR3 runs to 18 residues. CDR3 sequence reads: CASSPGLAGGRDTGELFF. DNA for the CDR3: TGTGCCAGCAGCCCCGGACTAGCGGGAGGTAGAGACACCGGGGAGCTGTTTTTT. The complete variable domain, with remaining parts taken from reference TRBV5-6 and TRBJ2-2, reads DAGVTQSPTHLIKTRGQQVTLRCSPKSGHDTVSWYQQALGQGPQFIFQYYEEEERQRGNFPDRFSGHQFPNYSSELNVNALLLGDSALYLCASSPGLAGGRDTGELFFGEGSRLTVL.